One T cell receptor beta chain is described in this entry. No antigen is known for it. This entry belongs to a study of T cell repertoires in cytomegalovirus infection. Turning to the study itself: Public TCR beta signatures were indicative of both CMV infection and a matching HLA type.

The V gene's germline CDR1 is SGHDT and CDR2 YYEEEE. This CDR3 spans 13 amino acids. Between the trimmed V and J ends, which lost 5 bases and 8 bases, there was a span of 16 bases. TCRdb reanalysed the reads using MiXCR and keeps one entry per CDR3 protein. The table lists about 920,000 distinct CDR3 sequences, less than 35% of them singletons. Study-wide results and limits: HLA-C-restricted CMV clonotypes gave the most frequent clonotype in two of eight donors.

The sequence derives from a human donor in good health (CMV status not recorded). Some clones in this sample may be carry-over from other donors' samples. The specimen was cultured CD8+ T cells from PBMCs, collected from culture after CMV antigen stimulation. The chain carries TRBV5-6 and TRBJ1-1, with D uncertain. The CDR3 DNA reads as TGTGCCAGCAGTTTGACATGGTCAAGAGAAGCTTTCTTT. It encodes CASSLTWSREAFF.